The entry below gives a single T cell receptor beta chain sequence along with its context. The sample is drawn from a study of shared clonotypes between healthy human individuals. Naive CD45RA+ and memory CD45RA-negative subsets were split from CD4+ cells. The protocol was immunoSEQ multiplex PCR, while the TCRdb copy is restricted to in-frame clones and leaves out a portion. The data hold under 2,500,000 clones, with approximately 95% observed a single time. J was trimmed by 3 bases and V by 3 bases; bases with no gene match: 8. Germline V CDR1 and CDR2: LNHDA, SQIVND (reference sequence). The CDR3 is made up of 15 amino acids.

The sample was naive CD4+ T cells sorted from blood. The subset is: CD45RA+ positively selected. The chain is built from TRBV19 and TRBJ2-7, with TRBD2 identical over 7 bases. The TCR originated in a man aged 18 to 29 in good health. The CDR3 spells CASSIWLAEGYEQYF. CDR3 DNA: TGTGCCAGTAGTATTTGGCTAGCGGAAGGCTACGAGCAGTACTTC.